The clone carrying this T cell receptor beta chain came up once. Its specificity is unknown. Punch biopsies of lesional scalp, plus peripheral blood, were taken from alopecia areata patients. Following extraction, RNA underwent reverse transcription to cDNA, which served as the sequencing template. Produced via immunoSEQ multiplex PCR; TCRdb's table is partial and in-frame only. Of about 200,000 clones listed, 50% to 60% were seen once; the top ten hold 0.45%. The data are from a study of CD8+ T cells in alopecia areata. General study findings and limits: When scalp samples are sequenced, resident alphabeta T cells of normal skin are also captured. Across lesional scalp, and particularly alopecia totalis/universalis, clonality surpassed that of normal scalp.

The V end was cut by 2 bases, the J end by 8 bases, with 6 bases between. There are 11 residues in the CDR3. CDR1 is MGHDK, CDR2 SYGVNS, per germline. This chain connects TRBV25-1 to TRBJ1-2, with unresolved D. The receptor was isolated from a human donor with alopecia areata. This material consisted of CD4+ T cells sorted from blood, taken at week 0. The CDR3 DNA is TGTGCCAGCAGTGAACGTCGGGGCTACACCTTC. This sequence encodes CASSERRGYTF.